These T cell receptor beta chains were read from a single sample in a study of shared clonotypes between healthy human individuals. TCRdb keeps only in-frame clones here, not all; method: immunoSEQ multiplex PCR. The table records 2 million to 3 million clones, over 85% of them present only once. Sample: naive CD4+ T cells sorted from blood. These receptors were taken from a man younger than 35 in good health. CDR3s include the opening cysteine and the closing phenylalanine or tryptophan. A D gene is named only where the DNA matches it firmly. The size entry is marked missing in some rows and otherwise reads once, few, many or a size class.

V	size	J	D	DNA	CDR3
TRBV7-2	.	TRBJ2-1	TRBD2	TGTGCCAGCAGCCTGAGCGGGAGGTACTACAATGAGCAGTTCTTC	CASSLSGRYYNEQFF
TRBV19	.	TRBJ2-1	TRBD2	TGTGCCAGTAGTCCGCCCGGACTAGCGGCACTCTACAATGAGCAGTTCTTC	CASSPPGLAALYNEQFF
TRBV30	.	TRBJ1-4	.	TGTGCCTGGAGCTGGCGGGCCCACAGAGTGGCTAATGAAAAACTGTTTTTT	CAWSWRAHRVANEKLFF
TRBV5-1	.	TRBJ2-7	TRBD2	TGCGCCAGCAGCTTAAGGACTAGCGGGAGACCCTACGAGCAGTACTTC	CASSLRTSGRPYEQYF
TRBV7-2	.	TRBJ1-2	.	TGTGCCAGCAGCTTAGACGGGCGGGGACTGGGCTATGGCTACACCTTC	CASSLDGRGLGYGYTF
TRBV10-1	.	TRBJ2-1	TRBD1	TGCGCCAGCAGCCGGACAGGGGGTTCCAATGAGCAGTTCTTC	CASSRTGGSNEQFF
TRBV9	.	TRBJ2-5	TRBD2	TGTGCCAGCAGTGCTAGCGGGGGGCTGACCCAGTACTTC	CASSASGGLTQYF
TRBV5-5	.	TRBJ1-4	.	TGTGCCAGCAGTTATGTTGGAGATGAAAAACTGTTTTTT	CASSYVGDEKLFF
TRBV5-6	.	TRBJ1-2	TRBD1	TGTGCCAGCAACCTCGACAGGGTTAGACCCTATGGCTACACCTTC	CASNLDRVRPYGYTF
TRBV11-3	.	TRBJ2-7	TRBD1	TGTGCCAGCAGCTTAGGCTGTTCGTACAGGGGGCTATTGGATGACGAGCAGTACTTC	CASSLGCSYRGLLDDEQYF
TRBV7-9	.	TRBJ1-2	.	TGTGCCAGCAGCTTAGCAGCAAACTATGGCTACACCTTC	CASSLAANYGYTF
TRBV11-3	.	TRBJ1-1	.	TGTGCCAGCAGCTTGGGAGCAGCGAACACTGAAGCTTTCTTT	CASSLGAANTEAFF
TRBV10-2	.	TRBJ2-7	TRBD2	TGCGCCAGCATGCCGGGACTAGCGTCCCACGAGCAGTACTTC	CASMPGLASHEQYF
TRBV27	.	TRBJ2-1	.	TGTGCCAGCGGCCCTGCGAGGGAGCAGTTCTTC	CASGPAREQFF
TRBV7-2	.	TRBJ1-6	.	TGTGCCAGCAGCTTAGCCGGGCCACTCAATTCACCCCTCCACTTT	CASSLAGPLNSPLHF
TRBV6-5	.	TRBJ1-4	.	TGTGCCAGCAGTTACTCATGGGAACATGAAAAACTGTTTTTT	CASSYSWEHEKLFF
TRBV7-9	.	TRBJ1-2	.	TGTGCCAGCAGCTTAGCCACAGGATCTTGGTATGGCTACACCTTC	CASSLATGSWYGYTF
TRBV2	.	TRBJ1-5	.	TGTGCCAGTTGGGGGGGAGAGGGTCAGCCCCAGCATTTT	CASWGGEGQPQHF
TRBV7-9	.	TRBJ2-2	TRBD1	TGTGCCAGCAGCTCCCGACAGGGTGACACCGGGGAGCTGTTTTTT	CASSSRQGDTGELFF
TRBV4-3	once	TRBJ2-3	TRBD2	TGCGCCAGCAGCCGAACCGGGACTAGCGGGACGGATACGCAGTATTTT	CASSRTGTSGTDTQYF
TRBV2	.	TRBJ2-7	.	TGTGCCAGCAGTGTGAAGGAGCAGTACTTC	CASSVKEQYF
TRBV20-1	.	TRBJ2-1	.	TGCAGTGCTAGAAATTACCCAGAGCAGTTCTTC	CSARNYPEQFF
TRBV11-2	.	TRBJ2-6	.	TGTGCCAGCAGCTCGACCAGGGTGACCGGGGCCAACGTCCTGACTTTC	CASSSTRVTGANVLTF
TRBV5-4	once	TRBJ1-4	.	TGTGCCAGCAGCCAGTGGGCGCTTAATGAAAAACTGTTTTTT	CASSQWALNEKLFF
TRBV18	once	TRBJ1-4	.	TGTGCCAGCTCACGCGCGACTAACCAGGGGCGGCTGTCCGCAACTAATGAAAAACTGTTTTTT	CASSRATNQGRLSATNEKLFF
TRBV6-6	.	TRBJ2-7	.	TGTGCCAGCAGTTACTCTACAGACTCCTACGAGCAGTACTTC	CASSYSTDSYEQYF
TRBV7-2	.	TRBJ2-1	.	TGTGCCAGCAGCTTAGCCGCAGCGGGCCGGAGCTCCTACAATGAGCAGTTCTTC	CASSLAAAGRSSYNEQFF
TRBV6-5	once	TRBJ2-6	.	TGTGCCAGCAGTTACTACGGGGTTGGGGCCAACGTCCTGACTTTC	CASSYYGVGANVLTF
TRBV6-5	.	TRBJ1-2	.	TGTGCCAGCAGTTACGGGAAGAACTATGGCTACACCTTC	CASSYGKNYGYTF
TRBV25-1	.	TRBJ2-7	.	TGTGCCAGCAGTGGGTTGGTCGAGCAGTACTTC	CASSGLVEQYF
TRBV2	.	TRBJ2-7	.	TGTGCCAGCAGTGTGGTAGGCGAGCAGTACTTC	CASSVVGEQYF
TRBV5-5	.	TRBJ1-5	.	TGTGCCAGCAGCGCCAACAATCAGCCCCAGCATTTT	CASSANNQPQHF
TRBV6-5	.	TRBJ1-2	.	TGTGCCAGCAGTTACTTGGGGAACTATGGCTACACCTTC	CASSYLGNYGYTF
TRBV30	.	TRBJ1-5	TRBD1	TGTGCCTGGAGTGCCGAAGGGACAGTCAATCAGCCCCAGCATTTT	CAWSAEGTVNQPQHF
TRBV19	once	TRBJ2-7	.	TGTGCCAGTAGTAATAGCGGCGGCTACGAGCAGTACTTC	CASSNSGGYEQYF
TRBV27	.	TRBJ1-6	.	TGTGCCAGCGGCGCGGGGTTCAATTCACCCCTCCACTTT	CASGAGFNSPLHF
TRBV27	.	TRBJ1-2	.	TGTGCCAGCAGTTTCAGGGGAGGGTATGGCTACACCTTC	CASSFRGGYGYTF
TRBV9	.	TRBJ1-2	.	TGTGCCAGCAGCGCACCTAGGGGGGGCCCTGGGGGCTACACCTTC	CASSAPRGGPGGYTF
TRBV28	.	TRBJ2-2	TRBD2	TGTGCCACCCGAGCGGGGGGAATCGGGGAGCTGTTTTTT	CATRAGGIGELFF
TRBV30	.	TRBJ1-2	.	TGTGCCTGGCGAGTAGATAACTATGGCTACACCTTC	CAWRVDNYGYTF
TRBV19	.	TRBJ2-7	.	TGTGCCAGTAGTATAGATTCCGACGGGACCAGGATGGAGCAGTACTTC	CASSIDSDGTRMEQYF
TRBV7-2	.	TRBJ1-6	.	TGTGCCAGCAGCCTTATGGCTTCACCCCTCCACTTT	CASSLMASPLHF
TRBV6-5	.	TRBJ1-1	.	TGTGCCAGCAGTTACACGGGAACGACGAACACTGAAGCTTTCTTT	CASSYTGTTNTEAFF
TRBV2	once	TRBJ2-3	.	TGTGCCAGCAGTGAATCAAAAGTGGGAGATACGCAGTATTTT	CASSESKVGDTQYF
TRBV2	.	TRBJ2-7	.	TGTGCCAGCAGGTCGAGCAGCTCTCTCAACGAGCAGTACTTC	CASRSSSSLNEQYF
TRBV27	.	TRBJ1-6	TRBD1	TGTGCCAGCAGTATATACAGGGGCCCCTTAGAATCCTATTCACCCCTCCACTTT	CASSIYRGPLESYSPLHF
TRBV6-6	.	TRBJ2-7	.	TGTGCCAGCAGCAAACCGGGACCGAATCCTACGACGCAGTACTTC	CASSKPGPNPTTQYF